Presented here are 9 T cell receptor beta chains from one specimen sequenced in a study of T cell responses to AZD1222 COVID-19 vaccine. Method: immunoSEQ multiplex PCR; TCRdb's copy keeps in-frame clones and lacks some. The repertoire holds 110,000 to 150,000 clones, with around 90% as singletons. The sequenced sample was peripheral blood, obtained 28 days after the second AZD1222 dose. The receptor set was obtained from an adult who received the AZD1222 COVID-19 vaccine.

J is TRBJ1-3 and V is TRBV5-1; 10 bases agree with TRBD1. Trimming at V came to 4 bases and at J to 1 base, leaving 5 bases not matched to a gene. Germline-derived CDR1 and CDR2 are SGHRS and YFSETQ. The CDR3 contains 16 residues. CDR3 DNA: TGCGCCAGCAGCAACGGACAGGGGGGTTCTGGAAACACCATATATTTT. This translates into CASSNGQGGSGNTIYF.

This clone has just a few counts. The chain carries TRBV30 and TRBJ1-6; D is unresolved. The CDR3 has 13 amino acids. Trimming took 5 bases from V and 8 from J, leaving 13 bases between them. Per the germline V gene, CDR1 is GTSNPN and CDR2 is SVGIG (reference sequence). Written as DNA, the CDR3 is TGTGCCTGGGAAGCTTCGGTTTATTCACCCCTCCACTTT. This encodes CAWEASVYSPLHF.

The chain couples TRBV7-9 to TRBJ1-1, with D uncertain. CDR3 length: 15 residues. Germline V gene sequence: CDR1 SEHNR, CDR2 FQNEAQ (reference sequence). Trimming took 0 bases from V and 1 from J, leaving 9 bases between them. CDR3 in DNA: TGTGCCAGCAGCTTAGCGGGCAGAACGAACACTGAAGCTTTCTTT. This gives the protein CASSLAGRTNTEAFF.

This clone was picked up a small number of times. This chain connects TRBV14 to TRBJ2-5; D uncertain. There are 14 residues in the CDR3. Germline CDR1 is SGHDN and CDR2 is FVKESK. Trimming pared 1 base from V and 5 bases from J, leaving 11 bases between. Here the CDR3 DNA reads TGTGCCAGCAGCCAAGGGGCTAGGTCGGAGACCCAGTACTTC. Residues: CASSQGARSETQYF.

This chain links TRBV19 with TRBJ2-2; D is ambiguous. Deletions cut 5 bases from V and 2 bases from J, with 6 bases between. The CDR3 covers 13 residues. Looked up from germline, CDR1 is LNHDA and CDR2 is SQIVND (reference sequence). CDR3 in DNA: TGTGCCAGTAGTCCTACCAACACCGGGGAGCTGTTTTTT. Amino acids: CASSPTNTGELFF.

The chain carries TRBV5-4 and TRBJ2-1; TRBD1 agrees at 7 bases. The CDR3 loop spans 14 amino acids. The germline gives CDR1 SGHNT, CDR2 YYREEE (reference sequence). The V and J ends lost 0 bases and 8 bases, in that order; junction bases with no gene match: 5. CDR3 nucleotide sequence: TGTGCCAGCAGCTTGGGTAGACAGGGTCATGAGCAGTTCTTC. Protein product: CASSLGRQGHEQFF.

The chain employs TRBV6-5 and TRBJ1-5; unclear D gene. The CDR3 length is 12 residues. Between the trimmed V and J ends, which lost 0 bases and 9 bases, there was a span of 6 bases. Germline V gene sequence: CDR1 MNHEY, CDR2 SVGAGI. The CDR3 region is CASSYSDGPQHF. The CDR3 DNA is TGTGCCAGCAGTTACTCGGATGGGCCCCAGCATTTT.

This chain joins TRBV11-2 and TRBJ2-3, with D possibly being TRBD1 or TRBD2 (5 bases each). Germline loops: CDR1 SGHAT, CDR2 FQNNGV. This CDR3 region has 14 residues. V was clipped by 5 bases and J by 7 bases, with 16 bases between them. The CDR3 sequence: CASSPRDALNTQYF. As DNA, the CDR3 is TGTGCCAGCAGCCCCCGGGACGCCCTGAATACGCAGTATTTT. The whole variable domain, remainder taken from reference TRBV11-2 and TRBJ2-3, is EAGVAQSPRYKIIEKRQSVAFWCNPISGHATLYWYQQILGQGPKLLIQFQNNGVVDDSQLPKDRFSAERLKGVDSTLKIQPAKLEDSAVYLCASSPRDALNTQYFGPGTRLTVL.

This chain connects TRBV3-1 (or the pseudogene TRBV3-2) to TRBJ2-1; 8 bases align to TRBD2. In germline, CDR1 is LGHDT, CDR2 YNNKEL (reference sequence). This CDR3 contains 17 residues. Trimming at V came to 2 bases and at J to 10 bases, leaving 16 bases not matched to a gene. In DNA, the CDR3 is TGTGCCAGCAGCCAATACCCTAACGGGGGGGGCCGAGGAGAGCAGTTCTTC. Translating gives CASSQYPNGGGRGEQFF.